These 12 T cell receptor beta chains originate from one sample sequenced in a study of technical replicates of blood from several donors. Only in-frame clones appear in the TCRdb table, and some are missing; sequencing was by immunoSEQ multiplex PCR. Among tens of thousands of clones listed, around 90% were seen once. The sequenced sample consisted of T cells isolated from PBMCs. The receptors were sampled from a human donor in good health.

The chain recombines TRBV11-2 with TRBJ2-3; D is possibly TRBD1 (5 bases). Germline loops: CDR1 SGHAT, CDR2 FQNNGV. The CDR3 length is 13 residues. Trimming removed 2 bases at V and 3 bases at J, with 6 bases between. CDR3 amino acids: CASSLYRTDTQYF. As DNA, the CDR3 is TGTGCCAGCAGCTTATACAGGACAGATACGCAGTATTTT. The full variable domain, with the rest looked up from reference TRBV11-2 and TRBJ2-3, is EAGVAQSPRYKIIEKRQSVAFWCNPISGHATLYWYQQILGQGPKLLIQFQNNGVVDDSQLPKDRFSAERLKGVDSTLKIQPAKLEDSAVYLCASSLYRTDTQYFGPGTRLTVL.

This clone came up a few times. The gene calls are TRBV9 and TRBJ1-1, with D possibly TRBD1 on 5 matching bases. The CDR3 loop spans 13 amino acids. The germline V and J ends were trimmed by 4 bases and 3 bases, with 10 bases remaining between them. Germline V lookup: CDR1 SGDLS, CDR2 YYNGEE. CDR3 sequence (DNA): TGTGCCAGCAGCTCAAGGGGTTACACTGAAGCTTTCTTT. This gives the protein CASSSRGYTEAFF.

This chain connects TRBV9 to TRBJ2-1, with 12 bases aligning to TRBD2. This CDR3 contains 14 residues. Germline-derived CDR1 and CDR2 are SGDLS and YYNGEE. V lost 3 bases to trimming and J lost 10 bases; unmatched junction nucleotides: 5. In DNA form, the CDR3 reads TGTGCCAGCAGCGCGGGACTAGCGGGTGGAGAGCAGTTCTTC. Encoded protein: CASSAGLAGGEQFF.

CDR3 amino acids: CASSLSLGTEHTEAFF. DNA of the CDR3: TGTGCCAGCAGCTTGAGTCTCGGGACAGAGCACACTGAAGCTTTCTTT. This chain uses TRBV7-6 with TRBJ1-1, with TRBD1 matching 7 bases. The CDR3 runs to 16 residues. The ends lost 3 bases at V and 3 bases at J; junction bases unmatched: 10. Per germline, CDR1 SGHVS and CDR2 FNYEAQ. The whole variable domain, filled in from reference TRBV7-6 and TRBJ1-1, reads GAGVSQSPRYKVTKRGQDVALRCDPISGHVSLYWYRQALGQGPEFLTYFNYEAQQDKSGLPNDRFSAERPEGSISTLTIQRTEQRDSAMYRCASSLSLGTEHTEAFFGQGTRLTVV.

J is TRBJ2-7 and V is TRBV7-8, with 8 bases that match TRBD2. The CDR3 runs to 14 residues. Germline V lookup: CDR1 SGHVS, CDR2 FQNEAQ. V lost 1 base, J lost 4 bases, and 3 bases stayed unmatched. The CDR3 reads CASSLEAGEYEQYF. CDR3 nucleotide sequence: TGTGCCAGCAGCTTAGAAGCGGGAGAATACGAGCAGTACTTC.

The chain couples TRBV5-5 to TRBJ1-4, with 9 bases that match TRBD1. CDR3 length equals 15 residues. Per germline, CDR1 SGHKS and CDR2 YYEKEE (reference sequence). The junction had 5 bases not matched to a gene; V was cut back by 0 bases and J by 8 bases. This chain's CDR3 is CASSLGTGVGEKLFF. The CDR3 DNA reads TGTGCCAGCAGCTTGGGGACAGGGGTTGGCGAAAAACTGTTTTTT.

The J gene is TRBJ2-7, the V gene TRBV7-2; D may be TRBD2 (5 bases). Deletions cut 5 bases from V and 2 bases from J, with 10 bases between. The CDR3 has 13 amino acids. Germline CDR1 reads SGHTA; CDR2 reads FQGNSA. The CDR3 spells CASSPLRAYEQYF. The CDR3 DNA is TGTGCCAGCAGCCCGCTGAGGGCCTACGAGCAGTACTTC.

The chain joins TRBV7-8 to TRBJ1-2; 7 bases are a match to TRBD1. J was trimmed by 11 bases and V by 5 bases; bases with no gene match: 20. CDR1 is SGHVS, CDR2 FQNEAQ, per germline. The CDR3 spans 16 residues. The CDR3: CASSHRVRSGGGGYTF. The CDR3 nucleotides are TGTGCCAGCAGCCACCGGGTTCGGTCAGGGGGAGGAGGGTACACCTTC.

This chain connects TRBV6-5 to TRBJ2-2; maybe TRBD1 (6 bases). This CDR3 contains 15 residues. Germline CDR1 and CDR2: MNHEY and SVGAGI. Trimming removed 4 bases at V and 2 bases at J, with 11 bases between. This chain's CDR3 is CASSSRGFNTGELFF. In DNA, the CDR3 is TGTGCCAGCAGTTCAAGGGGGTTTAACACCGGGGAGCTGTTTTTT.

The chain is built from TRBV9 and TRBJ2-7; 11 bases match TRBD2. V shed 3 bases and J 3 bases; nucleotides not matched to a gene: 2. There are 14 residues in the CDR3. Germline-derived CDR1 and CDR2 are SGDLS and YYNGEE. The DNA for the CDR3 is TGTGCCAGCAGCGCGGGACTAGCGGACTACGAGCAGTACTTC. Encoded protein: CASSAGLADYEQYF.

The chain uses TRBV4-1 and TRBJ2-1; D perhaps matches TRBD1 (6 bases). There are 15 residues in the CDR3. Trimming removed 1 base from V and 4 bases from J, with 11 bases in between. CDR1 and CDR2 from the germline V gene are MGHRA and YSYEKL. CDR3: CASSQGGQIYNEQFF. The CDR3, as DNA: TGCGCCAGCAGCCAAGGAGGACAGATATACAATGAGCAGTTCTTC.

The chain uses TRBV27 and TRBJ2-7, with 8 bases that match TRBD2. The V segment lost 11 bases and the J segment 0 bases; nucleotides outside the gene matches: 12. CDR1 is MNHEY, CDR2 SMNVEV, per germline (reference sequence). This CDR3 has 15 amino acids. In DNA, the CDR3 is TGTGCCCAACCGCCTAGCGGGCCAAGCTCCTACGAGCAGTACTTC. Protein product: CAQPPSGPSSYEQYF.